The 12 T cell receptor beta chains presented below share a single source sample, sequenced in a study of human versus mouse CDR3 diversity and MHC coevolution. The protocol was immunoSEQ multiplex PCR, while the TCRdb copy is restricted to in-frame clones and leaves out a portion. The repertoire consists of 80,000 or so clones, with around 95% occurring once and the leading ten covering 1.1% to 1.5%. The sample comprised naive CD4+ T cells from blood. Subset meaning: CD45RO-negative CD62L-positive naive CD4 T cells. These receptors were obtained from a person between 25 and 69 years old in good health.

J is TRBJ2-1 and V is TRBV29-1; 13 nucleotides match TRBD2. CDR1 is SQVTM, CDR2 ANQGSEA, per germline. V lost 3 bases to trimming and J lost 5 bases; unmatched junction nucleotides: 7. This CDR3 has 16 amino acids. CDR3 in amino acids: CSVDRLAGGLNNEQFF. The CDR3 coding sequence is TGCAGCGTTGACCGACTAGCGGGAGGCCTAAACAATGAGCAGTTCTTC.

This rearrangement joins TRBV18 to TRBJ1-1; 10 nucleotides agree with TRBD1. This CDR3 region has 14 residues. Germline-derived CDR1 and CDR2 are KGHSH and LQKENI. Trimming cost V 2 bases and J 10 bases; bases outside gene matches: 7. CDR3 bases: TGTGCCAGCTCACCAGGACAGGGGGGAGGCGTAGCTTTCTTT. Protein sequence: CASSPGQGGGVAFF.

The chain has TRBV7-9 and TRBJ2-7; no reliable D call. The CDR3 length is 14 residues. Trimming shortened V by 0 bases and J by 0 bases, and 6 bases separated the two germline ends. Germline lookup yields CDR1 SEHNR and CDR2 FQNEAQ (reference sequence). The CDR3 here is CASSLAGYSYEQYF. The CDR3, as DNA: TGTGCCAGCAGCTTAGCCGGGTACTCCTACGAGCAGTACTTC.

This chain connects TRBV4-3 to TRBJ2-6; a possible D gene is TRBD1 (5 bases). This CDR3 spans 19 amino acids. Germline-derived CDR1 and CDR2 are LGHNA and YSLEER. Trimming took 0 bases from V and 0 from J, leaving 15 bases between them. The CDR3 DNA sequence: TGCGCCAGCAGCCAAGATAGGGGCAGGTCAAGCTCTGGGGCCAACGTCCTGACTTTC. Protein: CASSQDRGRSSSGANVLTF.

This chain links TRBV16 with TRBJ1-1, with 10 positions matching TRBD1. The CDR3 is 15 residues long. Per the germline V gene, CDR1 is KGHSY and CDR2 is FQNENV. Trimming removed 7 bases from V and 5 bases from J; junction bases left unmatched: 10. The CDR3 sequence: CASTQARTGGTEAFF. CDR3 DNA: TGTGCCAGCACTCAGGCTCGGACAGGGGGAACTGAAGCTTTCTTT.

The V gene is TRBV5-1, the J gene TRBJ1-1; no clear D. This CDR3 is built from 17 residues. Germline CDR1 reads SGHRS; CDR2 reads YFSETQ. V lost 0 bases, J lost 5 bases, and 20 bases lay in between. Here the CDR3 reads CASSLGADSLRRTEAFF. For the CDR3, the DNA is TGCGCCAGCAGCTTGGGGGCGGACTCACTCAGGAGGACTGAAGCTTTCTTT.

The CDR3 region has the DNA TGTGCCAGTAGGCGTACAGGGGTCTACGAGCAGTACTTC. Translated: CASRRTGVYEQYF. The chain links TRBV19 to TRBJ2-7; 7 bases map to TRBD1. This CDR3 comprises 13 residues. Germline assignment: CDR1 LNHDA and CDR2 SQIVND (reference sequence). V was clipped by 6 bases and J by 3 bases; unmatched bases: 5.

This chain joins TRBV19 and TRBJ2-1, with TRBD1 matching over 10 bases. Germline trimming cut 4 bases from V and 6 bases from J; bases unmatched to any gene: 21. Germline V gives CDR1 LNHDA, CDR2 SQIVND (reference sequence). This CDR3 is 20 amino acids long. The CDR3 loop is CASSSPYGQGGSRTGNEQFF. The CDR3 bases are TGTGCCAGTAGTAGTCCATATGGACAGGGGGGTTCAAGAACGGGCAATGAGCAGTTCTTC.

The chain couples TRBV18 to TRBJ2-5, with 8 bases matching TRBD1. Germline V gives CDR1 KGHSH, CDR2 LQKENI. J gave up 9 bases and V 2 bases, and 11 bases lay outside the gene matches. CDR3 length equals 15 residues. DNA for the CDR3: TGTGCCAGCTCACCAGGGGACAGGCACGGGGTGGCCCAGTACTTC. Translation gives CASSPGDRHGVAQYF. Filled out from reference TRBV18 and TRBJ2-5, the complete variable domain reads NAGVMQNPRHLVRRRGQEARLRCSPMKGHSHVYWYRQLPEEGLKFMVYLQKENIIDESGMPKERFSAEFPKEGPSILRIQQVVRGDSAAYFCASSPGDRHGVAQYFGPGTRLLVL.

This chain joins TRBV6-5 and TRBJ2-7; TRBD1 matches at 8 bases. Per the germline V gene, CDR1 is MNHEY and CDR2 is SVGAGI. The junction had 8 bases not matched to a gene; V was cut back by 0 bases and J by 7 bases. The CDR3 has 15 amino acids. In DNA, the CDR3 is TGTGCCAGCAGTTACTCTGGGACAGGTCCGGGGGAGCAGTACTTC. Its protein product is CASSYSGTGPGEQYF.

The chain is built from TRBV7-6 and TRBJ2-7; the match to TRBD1 covers 9 bases. The CDR3 contains 13 residues. Germline assignment: CDR1 SGHVS and CDR2 FNYEAQ. The J segment lost 6 bases and the V segment lost 5 bases, leaving 5 bases of the junction unmatched. The CDR3 nucleotides are TGTGCCAGCAGCGCCCGGGACAGGGCCGAGCAGTACTTC. It yields the protein CASSARDRAEQYF.

The J gene is TRBJ1-1, the V gene TRBV18, with TRBD1 matching over 9 bases. This CDR3 is built from 16 residues. Unmatched junction bases numbered 9, after V lost 3 bases and J lost 4 bases. CDR1 KGHSH and CDR2 LQKENI come from the germline V gene. The CDR3 is CASSPTRGQGSTEAFF. The CDR3 DNA reads TGTGCCAGCTCACCGACCCGAGGACAGGGGAGCACTGAAGCTTTCTTT.